Listed here are 32 T cell receptor beta chains from one sample, sequenced in a study of technical replicates of blood from several donors. Assay: immunoSEQ multiplex PCR; the TCRdb copy retains only in-frame clones and omits some. The profile shows 75,000 to 95,000 clones, around nine tenths of them singletons. Input material: T cells isolated from PBMCs. The source of these receptors is a human donor in good health.

The J gene is TRBJ1-3, the V gene TRBV6-1, with a tentative D call TRBD1 (5 bases). The CDR3 length is 19 residues. Germline-derived CDR1 and CDR2 are MNHNS and SASEGT. V was pared by 0 bases and J by 0 bases, with 18 bases between. The CDR3 is CASSEAAPQGGYSGNTIYF. In DNA, the CDR3 is TGTGCCAGCAGTGAAGCTGCCCCCCAGGGTGGTTACTCTGGAAACACCATATATTTT.

The CDR3 region has the DNA TGTGCCAGCAGAGACCAGACAGGGTATCCCTACGAGCAGTACTTC. Translation gives CASRDQTGYPYEQYF. This chain uses TRBV6-5 with TRBJ2-7, with 7 positions matching TRBD1. Per germline, CDR1 MNHEY and CDR2 SVGAGI. The CDR3 has 15 residues. With V trimmed by 6 bases and J by 2 bases, 10 bases remained unmatched.

This clone was seen once. Written as DNA, the CDR3 is TGCAGCGTTGAAGAATTCCGGCGGGACAGTGGCCCCCTTCACAATGAGCAGTTCTTC. It yields the protein CSVEEFRRDSGPLHNEQFF. The chain combines TRBV29-1 with TRBJ2-1, with D perhaps TRBD1 (7 bases). Germline values: CDR1 SQVTM, CDR2 ANQGSEA. Trimming removed 0 bases from V and 5 bases from J, with 26 bases in between. The CDR3 loop spans 19 amino acids.

In regard to this clone: The junction departs from the called germline gene at one end, perhaps through a read error. The chain couples TRBV12-5 to TRBJ2-1, with TRBD1 matching 10 bases. CDR3 length: 16 residues. CDR1 LGHNT and CDR2 FRNRAP come from the germline V gene. The CDR3 loop is CVSGLPGQGTYNEQFF. CDR3 DNA: TGTGTTAGTGGTTTGCCGGGACAGGGGACTTACAATGAGCAGTTCTTC.

This clone appeared a single time. The chain has TRBV28 and TRBJ2-7; 12 positions match TRBD2. V was pared by 7 bases and J by 0 bases, with 10 bases of the junction left unmatched. Germline V gene sequence: CDR1 MDHEN, CDR2 SYDVKM. The CDR3 is 17 residues long. CDR3 sequence (DNA): TGTGCCAGCAAGAACGCGGGGACTAGCGGGTACTCCTACGAGCAGTACTTC. This encodes CASKNAGTSGYSYEQYF.

The rearrangement joins TRBV11-3 to TRBJ2-5; D gene ambiguous. With 2 bases removed from V and 3 bases from J, the gap between germline ends came to 4 bases. Germline V gene sequence: CDR1 SGHNT, CDR2 YENEEA. The CDR3 covers 12 residues. As DNA, the CDR3 is TGTGCCAGCAGCTTAAGAGAAGAGACCCAGTACTTC. Translated: CASSLREETQYF.

The chain carries TRBV5-1 and TRBJ1-2; possible D gene TRBD1, 6 bases. Trimming took off 7 bases at V and 3 bases at J, with 16 bases between the two ends. The CDR3 length is 14 residues. The germline V gene encodes CDR1 SGHRS and CDR2 YFSETQ. The CDR3 loop is CASGTYRADYGYTF. CDR3 nucleotide sequence: TGCGCCAGCGGAACTTACAGGGCGGACTATGGCTACACCTTC. Full variable domain (missing parts from reference TRBV5-1 and TRBJ1-2): KAGVTQTPRYLIKTRGQQVTLSCSPISGHRSVSWYQQTPGQGLQFLFEYFSETQRNKGNFPGRFSGRQFSNSRSEMNVSTLELGDSALYLCASGTYRADYGYTFGSGTRLTVV.

This chain uses TRBV4-1 with TRBJ1-2; the match to TRBD1 covers 7 bases. This CDR3 spans 13 amino acids. Germline-derived CDR1 and CDR2 are MGHRA and YSYEKL. J was trimmed by 4 bases and V by 2 bases; bases with no gene match: 1. In DNA form, the CDR3 reads TGCGCCAGCAGCCAAAGACAGGGCTATGGCTACACCTTC. Its protein is CASSQRQGYGYTF.

The CDR3 sequence: CASSRPGQGIYEQYF. In nucleotides, the CDR3 is TGTGCCAGCAGTCGACCGGGACAGGGGATTTACGAGCAGTACTTC. The V and J genes are TRBV28 and TRBJ2-7; 10 bases are a match to TRBD1. The J segment lost 4 bases and the V segment lost 5 bases, leaving 8 bases of the junction unmatched. The germline V gene encodes CDR1 MDHEN and CDR2 SYDVKM. CDR3 length: 15 residues.

J is TRBJ2-7 and V is TRBV28; 9 bases agree with TRBD2. The CDR3 length is 12 residues. CDR1 and CDR2 (germline): MDHEN, SYDVKM. J lost 5 bases, V lost 9 bases, and 5 bases had no gene match. CDR3 sequence reads: CASGRTSDEQYF. The CDR3 DNA reads as TGTGCCAGTGGTCGGACTAGCGACGAGCAGTACTTC.

CDR3 sequence (DNA): TGTGCCAGTAGTGAAAGCAGAGTGGACAGCTCCTACGAGCAGTACTTC. It translates to CASSESRVDSSYEQYF. The chain carries TRBV19 and TRBJ2-7, with D maybe TRBD1 (6 bases). Trimming removed 5 bases from V and 0 bases from J, with 17 bases in between. Germline loops: CDR1 LNHDA, CDR2 SQIVND (reference sequence). The CDR3 totals 16 residues.

The genes are TRBV28 and TRBJ2-5, with D perhaps TRBD1 (5 bases). CDR3 length: 15 amino acids. CDR1 MDHEN and CDR2 SYDVKM come from the germline V gene. V shed 4 bases and J shed 6 bases, with 18 bases lying between them. The CDR3 loop is CASSSPSWQGQTQYF. The CDR3, as DNA: TGTGCCAGCAGTTCCCCAAGTTGGCAGGGCCAGACCCAGTACTTC.

V usage is TRBV6-1 and J usage is TRBJ2-1; possibly TRBD2 for D (6 bases). Between the trimmed V and J ends, which lost 5 bases and 1 base, there was a span of 9 bases. The CDR3 totals 14 residues. Germline lookup yields CDR1 MNHNS and CDR2 SASEGT. The CDR3 here is CASSWDSSYNEQFF. Written as DNA, the CDR3 is TGTGCCAGCAGTTGGGACTCTTCCTACAATGAGCAGTTCTTC.

The chain uses TRBV5-1 and TRBJ2-3, with 7 bases matching TRBD2. The CDR3 contains 15 residues. Germline CDR1 reads SGHRS; CDR2 reads YFSETQ. Trimming removed 5 bases from V and 4 bases from J; junction bases left unmatched: 10. CDR3: CASSSAGSQADTQYF. The CDR3 DNA sequence: TGCGCCAGCAGTTCAGCGGGATCACAGGCAGATACGCAGTATTTT.

J is TRBJ2-1 and V is TRBV19; maybe TRBD2 (6 bases). Looked up from germline, CDR1 is LNHDA and CDR2 is SQIVND (reference sequence). This CDR3 is built from 15 residues. The V end lost 3 bases, the J end lost 0 bases, and 9 bases lay between the germline ends. This CDR3 reads CASSIRGLSYNEQFF. The CDR3 region has the DNA TGTGCCAGTAGTATTCGGGGACTCTCCTACAATGAGCAGTTCTTC.

The chain uses TRBV6-6 and TRBJ1-3; 9 positions agree with TRBD1. This CDR3 region has 15 residues. Germline trimming cut 2 bases from V and 8 bases from J; bases unmatched to any gene: 7. Germline V gene lookup returns CDR1 MNHNY and CDR2 SVGAGI (reference sequence). CDR3 sequence reads: CASSYPGQGRDTIYF. CDR3 nucleotide sequence: TGTGCCAGCAGTTACCCGGGACAGGGTCGAGACACCATATATTTT.

This clone was counted once. The rearrangement uses TRBV4-2 and TRBJ1-4, with D unclear. Germline V gene data show CDR1 as LGHNA and CDR2 as YNFKEQ. The CDR3 spans 15 residues. Trimming left V 1 base short and J 4 bases short, with 10 bases between. The CDR3 region is CASSQGGQSNEKLFF. In DNA, the CDR3 is TGTGCCAGCAGCCAAGGAGGCCAGAGTAATGAAAAACTGTTTTTT.

The chain joins TRBV6-5 to TRBJ1-1, with 10 bases aligning to TRBD1. Trimming cost V 5 bases and J 7 bases; bases outside gene matches: 7. Germline CDR1 reads MNHEY; CDR2 reads SVGAGI. The CDR3 contains 14 residues. CDR3 protein: CASSPPRDRGEAFF. DNA for the CDR3: TGTGCCAGCAGTCCTCCTCGGGACAGGGGTGAAGCTTTCTTT.

The gene calls are TRBV21-1 and TRBJ2-7; the table's D call, TRBD1, was not checked against the DNA. TRBV21-1 is shown as a pseudogene. CDR3 length: 19 amino acids. The CDR3 region has the DNA TGTGCCAGCAGCACTCACGGGACAGGGGGCCGGGGGGACAGTCTGGAGCAGTACTTC. Amino acids: CASSTHGTGGRGDSLEQYF.

The gene calls are TRBV27 and TRBJ2-7; D uncertain. CDR1 is MNHEY and CDR2 is SMNVEV in the germline V gene (reference sequence). CDR3 length equals 13 residues. Trimming removed 6 bases at V and 2 bases at J, with 11 bases between. CDR3 DNA sequence: TGTGCCAGCAGGGGCAGGTTAGCCTACGAGCAGTACTTC. The encoded protein is CASRGRLAYEQYF.

This clone was detected a few times. The V call is TRBV15, the J call TRBJ1-5, with TRBD1 identical over 7 bases. J was trimmed by 9 bases and V by 1 base; bases with no gene match: 12. CDR1 and CDR2 (germline): LNHNV, YYDKDF (reference sequence). The CDR3 is made up of 16 amino acids. Written as DNA, the CDR3 is TGTGCCACCAGCAGAGTCCGGACAGGACTCGAGGGGCCCCAGCATTTT. Its protein is CATSRVRTGLEGPQHF.

The rearrangement uses TRBV19 and TRBJ1-1; 11 nucleotides match TRBD1. V was pared by 9 bases and J by 4 bases, with 7 bases of the junction left unmatched. The V gene's germline CDR1 is LNHDA and CDR2 SQIVND (reference sequence). The CDR3 consists of 14 residues. In DNA form, the CDR3 reads TGTGCCAGCTCCGGACAGGGGGCAGGCACTGAAGCTTTCTTT. Residues: CASSGQGAGTEAFF.

The rearrangement uses TRBV5-1 and TRBJ2-1; 11 positions match TRBD2. The CDR3 contains 16 residues. The trim removed 5 bases at V and 5 bases at J, leaving 9 bases unmatched. Per germline, CDR1 SGHRS and CDR2 YFSETQ. The CDR3: CASSPTTSGTHNEQFF. CDR3 DNA sequence: TGCGCCAGCAGTCCTACGACTAGCGGGACTCACAATGAGCAGTTCTTC.

The chain carries TRBV6-1 and TRBJ2-1; 13 bases are a match to TRBD2. This CDR3 has 16 amino acids. CDR1 is MNHNS and CDR2 is SASEGT in the germline V gene. J was trimmed by 4 bases and V by 1 base; bases with no gene match: 1. The CDR3 coding sequence is TGTGCCAGCAGTGAAGGGACTAGCGGGGGTTACAATGAGCAGTTCTTC. Translated, it gives CASSEGTSGGYNEQFF.

Only one count was recorded for this clone. The chain uses TRBV6-1 and TRBJ1-6; D remains ambiguous. CDR1 is MNHNS and CDR2 is SASEGT in the germline V gene. CDR3 length equals 15 residues. Trimming removed 6 bases from V and 0 bases from J, with 9 bases in between. The CDR3 nucleotides are TGTGCCAGCAGCGATCGGGACTCCTATAATTCACCCCTCCACTTT. Its translation is CASSDRDSYNSPLHF.

This sequence joins TRBV2 and TRBJ2-3; D gene ambiguous. The V gene's germline CDR1 is SNHLY and CDR2 FYNNEI. CDR3 length: 13 residues. Deletions cut 6 bases from V and 4 bases from J, with 11 bases between. The DNA for the CDR3 is TGTGCCAGCAGAGTAATAGTTGCAGATACGCAGTATTTT. Its protein product is CASRVIVADTQYF.

The chain has TRBV27 and TRBJ2-3; possibly TRBD1 for D (5 bases). Trimming cost V 3 bases and J 1 base, with 8 bases left between them. Germline V gene data show CDR1 as MNHEY and CDR2 as SMNVEV (reference sequence). The CDR3 runs to 14 residues. The CDR3 DNA follows: TGTGCCAGCAGTTTTTTAGGGGGCACAGATACGCAGTATTTT. Translating it yields CASSFLGGTDTQYF.

The V call is TRBV9, the J call TRBJ1-2; perhaps TRBD1 as D (6 bases). This CDR3 spans 14 amino acids. V was shortened by 4 bases and J by 2 bases, with 12 bases between the two germline ends. The germline V gene encodes CDR1 SGDLS and CDR2 YYNGEE. The CDR3 here is CASSPIGQNYGYTF. The CDR3, as DNA: TGTGCCAGCAGCCCTATTGGACAGAACTATGGCTACACCTTC.

The chain recombines TRBV28 with TRBJ2-5; the D gene is possibly TRBD1 (6 bases). The length of the CDR3 is 16 residues. The germline gives CDR1 MDHEN, CDR2 SYDVKM. With 4 bases removed from V and 1 base from J, the gap between germline ends came to 16 bases. CDR3 amino acids: CASSSGARESQETQYF. In DNA, the CDR3 is TGTGCCAGCAGTTCAGGGGCGCGAGAATCCCAAGAGACCCAGTACTTC.

The chain has TRBV19 and TRBJ2-7, with 9 positions matching TRBD1. This CDR3 spans 16 amino acids. The V segment lost 3 bases and the J segment 4 bases; nucleotides outside the gene matches: 10. CDR1 is LNHDA and CDR2 is SQIVND in the germline V gene (reference sequence). CDR3 sequence reads: CASSICGQGFRYEQYF. As DNA, the CDR3 is TGTGCCAGTAGTATCTGTGGACAGGGGTTTAGGTACGAGCAGTACTTC.

V gene TRBV30 combines with J gene TRBJ1-4; D possibly corresponds to TRBD1 (5 bases). The CDR3 loop spans 14 amino acids. The ends were cut back, 3 bases at V and 14 bases at J, with 22 bases in the middle. The germline gives CDR1 GTSNPN, CDR2 SVGIG (reference sequence). The CDR3 reads CAWSQGALPDGLFF. The CDR3, as DNA: TGTGCCTGGAGCCAGGGCGCCCTCCCCGACGGGCTGTTTTTT.

The rearrangement uses TRBV7-8 and TRBJ2-3; TRBD2 matches 9 bases. The CDR3 contains 14 residues. The V segment lost 5 bases and the J segment 5 bases; nucleotides outside the gene matches: 5. CDR1 and CDR2 (germline): SGHVS, FQNEAQ. The DNA of the CDR3 is TGTGCCAGCAGCAGAGGAGCGGGGGGAGATACGCAGTATTTT. This codes for CASSRGAGGDTQYF.